Listed below are T cell receptor beta chains from one sample, sequenced in a study of tumor-infiltrating lymphocytes in glioblastoma multiforme. Each CDR3 protein gets one entry after TCRdb re-called the multiplex PCR reads with MiXCR. The table records 7,000 to 9,500 distinct CDR3 sequences, 60% to 80% of them present only once. The sample was brain tumor tissue. The receptors were sampled from a male donor with glioblastoma. The CDR3 runs from the conserved cysteine through the conserved F or W. Fields, in order: D gene, J gene, V gene, clone size, CDR3 protein, CDR3 DNA. The D gene is left open where the match is weak. Only part of the rows carry a size: once, few, many, or a class if the clone is expanded.

d_call: NA
j_call: TRBJ1-1
v_call: TRBV6-5
clone_size: NA
cdr3_aa: CASSGPGVEAFF
cdr3_nt: TGTGCCAGCAGTGGTCCGGGCGTTGAAGCTTTCTTT

d_call: NA
j_call: TRBJ1-1
v_call: TRBV20-1
clone_size: NA
cdr3_aa: CSATQGLAEAFF
cdr3_nt: TGCAGTGCAACACAGGGTTTAGCTGAAGCTTTCTTT

d_call: NA
j_call: TRBJ1-5
v_call: TRBV11-2
clone_size: NA
cdr3_aa: CASSSLQGNQPQHF
cdr3_nt: TGTGCCAGCAGCTCGCTTCAGGGAAATCAGCCCCAGCATTTT

d_call: NA
j_call: TRBJ1-2
v_call: TRBV11-1
clone_size: NA
cdr3_aa: CACRDLRQSNDYGYTF
cdr3_nt: TGTGCCTGCAGGGATCTCAGACAGTCAAATGACTATGGCTACACCTTC

d_call: NA
j_call: TRBJ2-5
v_call: TRBV11-2
clone_size: NA
cdr3_aa: CASSFQAGRETQYF
cdr3_nt: TGTGCCAGCAGCTTCCAGGCAGGGCGGGAGACCCAGTACTTC

d_call: TRBD2
j_call: TRBJ2-7
v_call: TRBV20-1
clone_size: NA
cdr3_aa: CSATGTSVSYEQYF
cdr3_nt: TGCAGTGCCACCGGGACTAGCGTTTCCTACGAGCAGTACTTC

d_call: NA
j_call: TRBJ2-3
v_call: TRBV6-5
clone_size: NA
cdr3_aa: CARTYGDTQYF
cdr3_nt: TGTGCCCGCACCTATGGTGATACGCAGTATTTT

d_call: TRBD1
j_call: TRBJ2-6
v_call: TRBV7-9
clone_size: NA
cdr3_aa: CASSSFIDRVGTGADVLTF
cdr3_nt: TGTGCCAGCAGCTCCTTTATAGACAGGGTGGGCACTGGGGCCGACGTCCTGACTTTC

d_call: NA
j_call: TRBJ1-5
v_call: TRBV6-6
clone_size: once
cdr3_aa: CASSNHRDGNQPQHF
cdr3_nt: TGTGCCAGCAGCAACCACAGGGATGGCAATCAGCCCCAGCATTTT

d_call: NA
j_call: TRBJ2-3
v_call: TRBV10-2
clone_size: NA
cdr3_aa: CVSSEAGAEADTRYF
cdr3_nt: TGCGTCAGCAGTGAGGCAGGGGCCGAGGCAGATACGCGGTATTTT

d_call: TRBD2
j_call: TRBJ2-7
v_call: TRBV20-1
clone_size: NA
cdr3_aa: CSAAGLANYEQYF
cdr3_nt: TGCAGTGCCGCCGGACTAGCCAACTACGAGCAGTACTTC

d_call: NA
j_call: TRBJ2-7
v_call: TRBV28
clone_size: medium-sized
cdr3_aa: CASSNNRDKPYEQYF
cdr3_nt: TGTGCCAGCAGTAATAACCGGGACAAACCCTACGAGCAGTACTTC

d_call: NA
j_call: TRBJ2-6
v_call: TRBV11-1
clone_size: once
cdr3_aa: CASSFSRANDQTF
cdr3_nt: TGTGCCAGCAGCTTCTCTAGGGCCAACGACCAGACTTTC

d_call: NA
j_call: TRBJ2-1
v_call: TRBV20-1
clone_size: few
cdr3_aa: CSARENEGNEQFF
cdr3_nt: TGCAGTGCTAGGGAGAACGAAGGCAATGAGCAGTTCTTC

d_call: NA
j_call: TRBJ1-1
v_call: TRBV11-1
clone_size: NA
cdr3_aa: CASSLGGWASEAFF
cdr3_nt: TGTGCCAGCAGCTTGGGGGGGTGGGCCAGCGAGGCTTTTTTT

d_call: NA
j_call: TRBJ2-7
v_call: TRBV11-2
clone_size: few
cdr3_aa: CASSPHVTHEQYF
cdr3_nt: TGTGCCAGCAGCCCGCATGTTACCCACGAGCAGTACTTC

d_call: NA
j_call: TRBJ2-2
v_call: TRBV29-1
clone_size: NA
cdr3_aa: CSTRAGGELFF
cdr3_nt: TGCAGCACCCGAGCGGGCGGGGAGCTGTTTTTT

d_call: NA
j_call: TRBJ2-1
v_call: TRBV11-2
clone_size: NA
cdr3_aa: CASTLSGNEQFF
cdr3_nt: TGTGCCAGCACCCTTAGCGGCAATGAGCAGTTCTTC

d_call: NA
j_call: TRBJ2-4
v_call: TRBV5-4
clone_size: NA
cdr3_aa: CASSCRADENIQYF
cdr3_nt: TGTGCCAGCAGCTGTCGGGCGGACGAAAACATTCAGTACTTC

d_call: TRBD1
j_call: TRBJ2-6
v_call: TRBV20-1
clone_size: NA
cdr3_aa: CSAGQGAGANVLTF
cdr3_nt: TGCAGTGCAGGACAGGGAGCCGGGGCCAACGTCCTGACTTTC

d_call: TRBD2
j_call: TRBJ2-3
v_call: TRBV5-1
clone_size: NA
cdr3_aa: CASSNNPVGRATDTQYF
cdr3_nt: TGCGCCAGCAGCAACAACCCGGTCGGGAGGGCCACAGATACGCAGTATTTT

d_call: NA
j_call: TRBJ1-2
v_call: TRBV11-1
clone_size: NA
cdr3_aa: CASRDLRHANDYGCTF
cdr3_nt: TGTGCCAGCAGGGATCTCAGGCATGCGAATGACTATGGCTGCACCTTC

d_call: TRBD1
j_call: TRBJ2-5
v_call: TRBV20-1
clone_size: few
cdr3_aa: CSARDEQGAFKETQYF
cdr3_nt: TGCAGTGCTAGGGATGAGCAGGGGGCGTTTAAAGAGACCCAGTACTTC

d_call: TRBD1
j_call: TRBJ2-3
v_call: TRBV29-1
clone_size: medium-sized
cdr3_aa: CSVLRDRGSDTQYF
cdr3_nt: TGCAGCGTCCTCCGGGACAGGGGGTCAGATACGCAGTATTTT

d_call: NA
j_call: TRBJ2-7
v_call: TRBV6-2/TRBV6-3
clone_size: NA
cdr3_aa: CDSSYREYGEEYF
cdr3_nt: TGTGACAGCAGTTACCGGGAATACGGCGAGGAGTACTTC

d_call: NA
j_call: TRBJ2-2
v_call: TRBV11-2
clone_size: once
cdr3_aa: CANTPSFGQGLAVNTVELFF
cdr3_nt: TGTGCCAACACCCCCTCATTCGGCCAGGGGCTAGCGGTAAACACCGTGGAGCTGTTTTTT

d_call: NA
j_call: TRBJ2-1
v_call: TRBV6-5
clone_size: once
cdr3_aa: CASSYSGADEQFF
cdr3_nt: TGCGCCAGCAGTTACTCGGGGGCGGATGAGCAGTTCTTC

d_call: NA
j_call: TRBJ2-1
v_call: TRBV11-2
clone_size: NA
cdr3_aa: CAGLGRGNEQFF
cdr3_nt: TGTGCCGGCTTAGGTAGGGGGAACGAGCAGTTCTTC

d_call: NA
j_call: TRBJ1-6
v_call: TRBV4-1
clone_size: NA
cdr3_aa: CASQNLSYGVSSLHF
cdr3_nt: TGCGCCAGCCAAAACCTGTCATATGGGGTTTCATCCCTCCACTTT

d_call: NA
j_call: TRBJ1-5
v_call: TRBV28
clone_size: NA
cdr3_aa: CASSSPRGPVQPQHF
cdr3_nt: TGTGCCAGCAGTTCACCCCGGGGCCCTGTTCAGCCCCAGCATTTT

d_call: NA
j_call: TRBJ2-1
v_call: TRBV11-1
clone_size: NA
cdr3_aa: CASSPGRENYNEQFF
cdr3_nt: TGTGCCAGCAGCCCCGGACGGGAGAACTACAATGAGCAGTTCTTC

d_call: TRBD1
j_call: TRBJ1-5
v_call: TRBV20-1
clone_size: NA
cdr3_aa: CSALKDRGGQPQHF
cdr3_nt: TGCAGTGCTCTCAAAGACAGGGGAGGTCAGCCCCAGCATTTT

d_call: NA
j_call: TRBJ1-4
v_call: TRBV29-1
clone_size: few
cdr3_aa: CSVGGGEKLFF
cdr3_nt: TGCAGCGTTGGTGGAGGTGAAAAACTGTTTTTT

d_call: TRBD1
j_call: TRBJ1-1
v_call: TRBV20-1
clone_size: NA
cdr3_aa: CSPVGQGNTEAFF
cdr3_nt: TGCAGTCCCGTGGGACAGGGGAACACTGAAGCTTTCTTT

d_call: TRBD2
j_call: TRBJ2-1
v_call: TRBV20-1
clone_size: NA
cdr3_aa: CSAKVSDSGRAQEQFF
cdr3_nt: TGCAGTGCTAAGGTTTCAGATAGCGGGAGGGCACAAGAGCAGTTCTTC

d_call: TRBD1
j_call: TRBJ2-1
v_call: TRBV24-1
clone_size: NA
cdr3_aa: CATSGGQVNEQFF
cdr3_nt: TGTGCCACCAGTGGGGGACAGGTTAATGAGCAGTTCTTC

d_call: TRBD2
j_call: TRBJ2-1
v_call: TRBV20-1
clone_size: NA
cdr3_aa: CSARVNPGGLKPGQLNYEQFF
cdr3_nt: TGCAGTGCTAGAGTCAACCCGGGAGGGCTAAAGCCCGGGCAACTCAATTATGAGCAGTTCTTC

d_call: NA
j_call: TRBJ2-3
v_call: TRBV11-2
clone_size: few
cdr3_aa: CASSLQGMADTQYF
cdr3_nt: TGTGCCAGCAGCTTACAGGGGATGGCAGATACGCAGTATTTT

d_call: NA
j_call: TRBJ2-1
v_call: TRBV6-4
clone_size: NA
cdr3_aa: CASTGLEALNEQFF
cdr3_nt: TGTGCCAGCACCGGGCTCGAGGCCCTGAATGAGCAGTTCTTC

d_call: NA
j_call: TRBJ2-1
v_call: TRBV11-2
clone_size: NA
cdr3_aa: CASSLSGVYIEQFF
cdr3_nt: TGTGCCAGCAGCTTGAGCGGAGTTTACATCGAGCAGTTCTTC

d_call: TRBD2
j_call: TRBJ2-5
v_call: TRBV12-3/TRBV12-4
clone_size: once
cdr3_aa: CASSPTSRGETQYF
cdr3_nt: TGTGCCAGCAGTCCGACTAGCCGTGGGGAGACCCAGTACTTC

d_call: NA
j_call: TRBJ2-7
v_call: TRBV29-1
clone_size: NA
cdr3_aa: CSVEDKVPSRSNEQYF
cdr3_nt: TGCAGCGTTGAAGATAAAGTGCCTAGCCGGAGTAACGAGCAGTACTTC

d_call: TRBD2
j_call: TRBJ2-3
v_call: TRBV11-2
clone_size: NA
cdr3_aa: CASSLELAGGAPDTQYF
cdr3_nt: TGTGCCAGCAGCTTAGAACTAGCGGGAGGAGCCCCAGATACGCAGTATTTT

d_call: NA
j_call: TRBJ2-1
v_call: TRBV6-1
clone_size: NA
cdr3_aa: CASSEAPGHSHEQFF
cdr3_nt: TGTGCCAGCAGTGAGGCCCCCGGACATTCCCATGAGCAGTTCTTC

d_call: TRBD2
j_call: TRBJ2-1
v_call: TRBV6-1
clone_size: NA
cdr3_aa: CASRVLVAGWPYEQFF
cdr3_nt: TGTGCCAGCAGGGTCCTGGTAGCGGGATGGCCATATGAGCAGTTCTTC

d_call: NA
j_call: TRBJ2-3
v_call: TRBV4-2
clone_size: once
cdr3_aa: CASSEDREPRGTQYF
cdr3_nt: TGTGCCAGCAGCGAAGACAGGGAACCGCGGGGGACGCAGTATTTT

d_call: NA
j_call: TRBJ2-1
v_call: TRBV6-2/TRBV6-3
clone_size: NA
cdr3_aa: CASSFRSYNEQFF
cdr3_nt: TGTGCCAGCAGTTTCAGGAGCTACAATGAGCAGTTCTTC

d_call: NA
j_call: TRBJ2-1
v_call: TRBV11-2
clone_size: NA
cdr3_aa: CASNVSNGQFF
cdr3_nt: TGTGCCAGCAACGTATCCAATGGGCAGTTCTTC

d_call: TRBD2
j_call: TRBJ2-7
v_call: TRBV4-1
clone_size: NA
cdr3_aa: CASSQATSGRTYEQYF
cdr3_nt: TGCGCCAGCAGCCAAGCGACTAGCGGGAGGACCTACGAGCAGTACTTC

d_call: NA
j_call: TRBJ1-5
v_call: TRBV20-1
clone_size: once
cdr3_aa: CSARDGKLQHF
cdr3_nt: TGCAGTGCAAGGGATGGGAAACTCCAGCATTTT

d_call: NA
j_call: TRBJ2-1
v_call: TRBV5-5
clone_size: NA
cdr3_aa: CASSIDRNEQFF
cdr3_nt: TGTGCCAGCAGTATCGACCGTAATGAGCAGTTCTTC

d_call: NA
j_call: TRBJ1-4
v_call: TRBV20-1
clone_size: NA
cdr3_aa: CGARDRAGVSTNEKLFF
cdr3_nt: TGCGGTGCTCGTGATAGGGCAGGGGTCTCAACTAATGAAAAACTGTTTTTT

d_call: NA
j_call: TRBJ1-3
v_call: TRBV10-2
clone_size: medium-sized
cdr3_aa: CASKHSGNTIYF
cdr3_nt: TGCGCCAGCAAACATTCCGGAAACACCATATATTTT

d_call: TRBD2
j_call: TRBJ2-5
v_call: TRBV20-1
clone_size: medium-sized
cdr3_aa: CSAGSSGKIGGETQYF
cdr3_nt: TGCAGTGCTGGTTCTAGCGGGAAGATCGGGGGGGAGACCCAGTACTTC

d_call: TRBD1
j_call: TRBJ2-1
v_call: TRBV12-3/TRBV12-4
clone_size: NA
cdr3_aa: CASSFWDSTNEQFF
cdr3_nt: TGTGCCAGCAGTTTTTGGGACAGTACCAATGAGCAGTTCTTC

d_call: NA
j_call: TRBJ2-5
v_call: TRBV11-3
clone_size: NA
cdr3_aa: CASSLGLSKETQYF
cdr3_nt: TGTGCCAGCAGCTTAGGACTGTCCAAAGAGACCCAGTACTTC

d_call: TRBD2
j_call: TRBJ2-1
v_call: TRBV6-1
clone_size: few
cdr3_aa: CASSEVTSGRRNEQFF
cdr3_nt: TGTGCCAGCAGTGAAGTAACTAGCGGGAGACGCAATGAGCAGTTCTTC